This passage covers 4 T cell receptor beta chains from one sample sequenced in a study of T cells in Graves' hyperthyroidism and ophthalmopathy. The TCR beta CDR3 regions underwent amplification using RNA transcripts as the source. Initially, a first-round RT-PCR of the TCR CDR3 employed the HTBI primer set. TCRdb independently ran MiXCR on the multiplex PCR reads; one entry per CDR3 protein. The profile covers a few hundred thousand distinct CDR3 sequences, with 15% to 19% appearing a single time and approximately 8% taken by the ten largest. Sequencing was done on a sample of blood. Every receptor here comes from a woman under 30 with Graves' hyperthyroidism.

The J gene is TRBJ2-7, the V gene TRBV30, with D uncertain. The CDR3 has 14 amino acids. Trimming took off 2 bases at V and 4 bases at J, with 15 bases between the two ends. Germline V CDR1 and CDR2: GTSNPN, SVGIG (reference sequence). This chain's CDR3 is CAWSRKEKPYEQYF. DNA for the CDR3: TGTGCCTGGAGTCGAAAAGAGAAGCCTTACGAGCAGTACTTC. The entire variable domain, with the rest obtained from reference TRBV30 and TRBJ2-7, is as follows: SQTIHQWPATLVQPVGSPLSLECTVEGTSNPNLYWYRQAAGRGLQLLFYSVGIGQISSEVPQNLSASRPQDRQFILSSKKLLLSDSGFYLCAWSRKEKPYEQYFGPGTRLTVT.

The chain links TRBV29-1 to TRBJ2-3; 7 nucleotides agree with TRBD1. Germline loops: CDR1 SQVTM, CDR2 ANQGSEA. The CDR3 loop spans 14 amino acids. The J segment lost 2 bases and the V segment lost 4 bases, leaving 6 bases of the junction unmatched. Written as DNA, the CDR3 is TGCAGCGTTGGGGGGACAGCAATCACAGATACGCAGTATTTT. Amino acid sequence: CSVGGTAITDTQYF.

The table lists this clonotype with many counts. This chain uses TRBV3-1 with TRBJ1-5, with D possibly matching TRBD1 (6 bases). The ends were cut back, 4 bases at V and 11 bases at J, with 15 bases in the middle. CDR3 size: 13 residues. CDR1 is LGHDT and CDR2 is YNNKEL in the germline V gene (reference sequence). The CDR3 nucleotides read TGTGCCAGCAGCCCGGACAGTTTATCGGCCCAGCATTTT. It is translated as CASSPDSLSAQHF. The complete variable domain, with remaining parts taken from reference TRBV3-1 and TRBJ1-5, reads DTAVSQTPKYLVTQMGNDKSIKCEQNLGHDTMYWYKQDSKKFLKIMFSYNNKELIINETVPNRFSPKSPDKAHLNLHINSLELGDSAVYFCASSPDSLSAQHFGDGTRLSIL.

Here the CDR3 reads CASSPRRTFYNEQFF. The CDR3, as DNA: TGTGCCAGCAGCCCGCGGCGAACTTTCTACAATGAGCAGTTCTTC. The gene calls are TRBV4-2 and TRBJ2-1; D is undetermined. The CDR3 loop spans 15 amino acids. In germline, CDR1 is LGHNA, CDR2 YNFKEQ. Trimming took off 4 bases at V and 3 bases at J, with 13 bases between the two ends.